Shown below are 7 T cell receptor beta chains from a single sample sequenced in a study of blood T cell repertoires in COVID-19. Produced via immunoSEQ multiplex PCR; TCRdb's table is partial and in-frame only. The sample has 150,000 to 200,000 clones, around four fifths seen once; the top ten hold approximately 11%. The material sequenced was peripheral blood. These receptors came from a human donor in a cohort sampled during active COVID-19.

This sequence joins TRBV27 and TRBJ2-1; 7 positions match TRBD2. V shed 2 bases and J 7 bases; nucleotides not matched to a gene: 5. Germline V gene lookup returns CDR1 MNHEY and CDR2 SMNVEV (reference sequence). CDR3 size: 14 residues. The CDR3 coding sequence is TGTGCCAGCAGTTTAGTGGGAGGGCATAATGAGCAGTTCTTC. This codes for CASSLVGGHNEQFF.

The DNA for the CDR3 is TGTGCCAGCAGTACGGGACAGGGAAGCACTGAAGCTTTCTTT. Its protein product is CASSTGQGSTEAFF. The chain has TRBV27 and TRBJ1-1, with 9 bases fitting TRBD1. After removal of 5 bases from V and 4 bases from J, the junction contained 5 bases not matched to a gene. Germline V lookup: CDR1 MNHEY, CDR2 SMNVEV (reference sequence). The CDR3 has 14 amino acids.

The genes are TRBV2 and TRBJ2-7; 8 bases are shared with TRBD1. The CDR3 runs 14 residues. Trimming cost V 6 bases and J 2 bases; bases outside gene matches: 6. Germline assignment: CDR1 SNHLY and CDR2 FYNNEI. Here the CDR3 reads CASRRTGRAYEQYF. The CDR3 DNA reads TGTGCCAGCAGAAGGACAGGGAGAGCCTACGAGCAGTACTTC.

The chain joins TRBV5-5 to TRBJ2-7; 9 nucleotides align to TRBD1. Trimming cost V 0 bases and J 4 bases; bases outside gene matches: 8. Germline values: CDR1 SGHKS, CDR2 YYEKEE (reference sequence). This CDR3 is 16 amino acids long. In DNA form, the CDR3 reads TGTGCCAGCAGCTTGGCCAGTATAGGACAGGGGTACGAGCAGTACTTC. This translates into CASSLASIGQGYEQYF. The variable domain in full, with the rest retrieved from reference TRBV5-5 and TRBJ2-7, is DAGVTQSPTHLIKTRGQQVTLRCSPISGHKSVSWYQQVLGQGPQFIFQYYEKEERGRGNFPDRFSARQFPNYSSELNVNALLLGDSALYLCASSLASIGQGYEQYFGPGTRLTVT.

The rearrangement links TRBV6-5 to TRBJ2-7, with TRBD1 identical over 9 bases. The CDR3 contains 12 residues. J was trimmed by 7 bases and V by 5 bases; bases with no gene match: 3. The V gene's germline CDR1 is MNHEY and CDR2 SVGAGI. The CDR3 protein is CASSKGQGEQYF. For the CDR3, the DNA is TGTGCCAGCAGTAAGGGACAGGGAGAGCAGTACTTC.

The chain combines TRBV27 with TRBJ2-3; 12 bases agree with TRBD2. V was pared by 4 bases and J by 4 bases, with 3 bases of the junction left unmatched. This CDR3 comprises 15 residues. Germline CDR1 reads MNHEY; CDR2 reads SMNVEV (reference sequence). The CDR3 nucleotides are TGTGCCAGCAGTTCGACTAGCGGGGGAGCAGATACGCAGTATTTT. This gives the protein CASSSTSGGADTQYF.

The rearrangement joins TRBV28 to TRBJ2-2, with TRBD2 matching over 8 bases. The CDR3 spans 17 residues. The germline gives CDR1 MDHEN, CDR2 SYDVKM. With 6 bases clipped from V and 0 bases from J, the junction kept 9 bases outside the gene matches. CDR3 DNA: TGTGCCAGCAGCCGAACCTTAGCGGGAACGAACACCGGGGAGCTGTTTTTT. It yields the protein CASSRTLAGTNTGELFF.